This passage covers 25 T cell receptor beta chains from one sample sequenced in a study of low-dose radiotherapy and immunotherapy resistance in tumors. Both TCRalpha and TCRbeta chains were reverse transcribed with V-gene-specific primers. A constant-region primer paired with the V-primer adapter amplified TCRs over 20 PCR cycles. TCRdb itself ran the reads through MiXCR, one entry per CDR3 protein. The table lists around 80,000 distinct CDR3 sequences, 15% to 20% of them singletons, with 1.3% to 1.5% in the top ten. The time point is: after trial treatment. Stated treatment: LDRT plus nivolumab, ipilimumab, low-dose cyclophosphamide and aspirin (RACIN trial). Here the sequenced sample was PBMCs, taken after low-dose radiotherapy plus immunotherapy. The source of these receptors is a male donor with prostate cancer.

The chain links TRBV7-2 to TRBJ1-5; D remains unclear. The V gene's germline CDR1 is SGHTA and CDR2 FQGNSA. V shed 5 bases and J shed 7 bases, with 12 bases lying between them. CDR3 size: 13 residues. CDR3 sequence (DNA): TGTGCCAGCAGCCCTCAGCTGGGACAGCCCCAGCATTTT. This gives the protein CASSPQLGQPQHF.

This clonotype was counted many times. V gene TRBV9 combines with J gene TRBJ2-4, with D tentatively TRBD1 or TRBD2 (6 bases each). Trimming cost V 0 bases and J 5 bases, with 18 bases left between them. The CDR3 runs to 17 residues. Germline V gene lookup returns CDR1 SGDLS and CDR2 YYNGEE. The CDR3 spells CASSVAGAPLGENIQYF. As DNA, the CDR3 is TGTGCCAGCAGCGTAGCGGGGGCTCCTCTGGGGGAAAACATTCAGTACTTC.

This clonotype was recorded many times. CDR3 bases: TGTGCCTGGACGGGGACTAGCGGATCTCACTCCTACAATGAGCAGTTCTTC. It translates to CAWTGTSGSHSYNEQFF. V gene TRBV30 combines with J gene TRBJ2-1; 11 bases line up with TRBD2. From germline, CDR1 is GTSNPN and CDR2 SVGIG (reference sequence). Trimming removed 4 bases from V and 0 bases from J; junction bases left unmatched: 8. The CDR3 length is 17 residues. Complete variable domain (other parts from reference TRBV30 and TRBJ2-1): SQTIHQWPATLVQPVGSPLSLECTVEGTSNPNLYWYRQAAGRGLQLLFYSVGIGQISSEVPQNLSASRPQDRQFILSSKKLLLSDSGFYLCAWTGTSGSHSYNEQFFGPGTRLTVL.

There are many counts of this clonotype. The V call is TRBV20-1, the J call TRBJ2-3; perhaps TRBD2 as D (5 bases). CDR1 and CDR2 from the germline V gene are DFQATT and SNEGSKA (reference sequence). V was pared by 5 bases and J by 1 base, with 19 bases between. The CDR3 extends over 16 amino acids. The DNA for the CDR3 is TGCAGTGCTCGGGGAAGAGTAAGAGGAGGCACAGATACGCAGTATTTT. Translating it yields CSARGRVRGGTDTQYF.

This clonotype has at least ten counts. The CDR3 is CASSLFNANTGELFF. The CDR3 DNA reads as TGTGCCAGCAGTCTCTTCAACGCGAACACCGGGGAGCTGTTTTTT. The V call is TRBV12-3 or TRBV12-4, the J call TRBJ2-2, with D hard to call. This CDR3 spans 15 amino acids. V lost 5 bases, J lost 0 bases, and 10 bases lay in between.

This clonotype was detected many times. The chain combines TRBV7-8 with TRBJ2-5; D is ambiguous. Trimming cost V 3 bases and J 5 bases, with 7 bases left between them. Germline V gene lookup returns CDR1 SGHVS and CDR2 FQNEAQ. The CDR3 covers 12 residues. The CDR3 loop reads CASSFLQETQYF. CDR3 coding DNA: TGTGCCAGCAGCTTCCTGCAGGAGACCCAGTACTTC.

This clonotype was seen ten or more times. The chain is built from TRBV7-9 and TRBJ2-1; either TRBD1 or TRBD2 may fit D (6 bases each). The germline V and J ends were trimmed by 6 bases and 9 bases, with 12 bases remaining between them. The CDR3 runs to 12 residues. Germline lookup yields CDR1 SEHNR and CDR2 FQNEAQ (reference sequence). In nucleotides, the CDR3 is TGTGCCAGCAGACTCGGGGGCGGTGAGCAGTTCTTC. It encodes CASRLGGGEQFF.

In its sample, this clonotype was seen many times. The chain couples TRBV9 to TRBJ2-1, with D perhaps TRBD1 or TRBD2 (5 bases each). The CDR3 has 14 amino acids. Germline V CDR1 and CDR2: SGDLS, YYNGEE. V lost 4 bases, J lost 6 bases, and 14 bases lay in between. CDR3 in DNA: TGTGCCAGCAGCATCGGGGCTACCCGCAATGAGCAGTTCTTC. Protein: CASSIGATRNEQFF.

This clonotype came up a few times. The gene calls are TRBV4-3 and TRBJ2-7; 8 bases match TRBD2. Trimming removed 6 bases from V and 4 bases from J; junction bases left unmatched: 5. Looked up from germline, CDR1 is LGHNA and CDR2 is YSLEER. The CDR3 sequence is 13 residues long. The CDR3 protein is CASSQRELYEQYF. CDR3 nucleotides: TGCGCCAGCAGTCAGCGGGAGTTGTACGAGCAGTACTTC.

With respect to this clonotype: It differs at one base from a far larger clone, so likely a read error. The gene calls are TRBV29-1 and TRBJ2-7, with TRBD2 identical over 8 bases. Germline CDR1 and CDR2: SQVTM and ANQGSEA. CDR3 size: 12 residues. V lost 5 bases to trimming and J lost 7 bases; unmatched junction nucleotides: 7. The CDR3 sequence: CSVRAGVNEQYF. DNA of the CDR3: TGCAGCGTTCGAGCGGGAGTTAATGAGCAGTACTTC.

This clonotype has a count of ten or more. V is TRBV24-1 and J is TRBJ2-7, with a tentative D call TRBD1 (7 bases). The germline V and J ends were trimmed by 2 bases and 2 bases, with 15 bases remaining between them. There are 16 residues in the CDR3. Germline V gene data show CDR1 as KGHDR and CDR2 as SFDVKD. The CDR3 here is CATSDSTQGRTYEQYF. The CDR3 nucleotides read TGTGCCACCAGTGATTCCACACAGGGGAGGACCTACGAGCAGTACTTC.

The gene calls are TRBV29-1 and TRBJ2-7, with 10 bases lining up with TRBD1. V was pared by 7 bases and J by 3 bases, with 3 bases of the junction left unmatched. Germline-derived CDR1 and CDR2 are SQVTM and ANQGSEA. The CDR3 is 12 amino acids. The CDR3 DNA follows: TGCAGCGGTGGGGACAGGGGCTACGAGCAGTACTTC. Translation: CSGGDRGYEQYF.

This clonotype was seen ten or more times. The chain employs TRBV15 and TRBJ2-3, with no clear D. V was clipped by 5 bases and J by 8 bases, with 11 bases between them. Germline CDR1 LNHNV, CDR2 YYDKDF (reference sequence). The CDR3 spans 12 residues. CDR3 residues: CATSSGTPTQYF. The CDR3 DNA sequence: TGTGCCACCAGCTCAGGAACCCCTACGCAGTATTTT.

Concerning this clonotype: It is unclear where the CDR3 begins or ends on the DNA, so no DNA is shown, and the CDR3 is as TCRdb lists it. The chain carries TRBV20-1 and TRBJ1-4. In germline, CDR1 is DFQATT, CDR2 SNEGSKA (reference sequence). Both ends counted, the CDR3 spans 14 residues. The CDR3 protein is CSARAPPLEKLFFF.

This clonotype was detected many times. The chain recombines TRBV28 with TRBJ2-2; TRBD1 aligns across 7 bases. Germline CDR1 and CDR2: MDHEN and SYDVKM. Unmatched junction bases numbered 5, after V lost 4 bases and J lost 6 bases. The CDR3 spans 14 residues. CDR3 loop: CASSSIDRAGELFF. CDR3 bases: TGTGCCAGCAGTTCGATTGACAGGGCCGGGGAGCTGTTTTTT.

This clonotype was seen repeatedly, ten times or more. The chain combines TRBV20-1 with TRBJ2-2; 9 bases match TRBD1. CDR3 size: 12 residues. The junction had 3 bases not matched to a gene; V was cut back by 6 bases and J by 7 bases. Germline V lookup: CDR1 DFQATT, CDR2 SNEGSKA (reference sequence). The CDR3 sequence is CSADRGGGELFF. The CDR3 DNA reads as TGCAGTGCAGACAGGGGGGGCGGGGAGCTGTTTTTT.

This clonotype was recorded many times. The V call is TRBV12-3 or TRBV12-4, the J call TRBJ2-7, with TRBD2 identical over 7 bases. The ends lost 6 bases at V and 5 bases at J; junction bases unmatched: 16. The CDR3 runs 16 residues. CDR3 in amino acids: CASSLGGSPNLDEQYF. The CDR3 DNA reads TGTGCCAGCAGCCTGGGGGGGAGCCCCAACCTAGACGAGCAGTACTTC.

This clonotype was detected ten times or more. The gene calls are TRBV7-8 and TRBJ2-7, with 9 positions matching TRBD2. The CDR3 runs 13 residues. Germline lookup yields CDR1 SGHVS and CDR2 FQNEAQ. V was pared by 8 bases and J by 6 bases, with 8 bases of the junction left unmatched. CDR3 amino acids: CASGGRAFVEQYF. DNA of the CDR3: TGTGCCAGCGGCGGGAGGGCCTTTGTCGAGCAGTACTTC.

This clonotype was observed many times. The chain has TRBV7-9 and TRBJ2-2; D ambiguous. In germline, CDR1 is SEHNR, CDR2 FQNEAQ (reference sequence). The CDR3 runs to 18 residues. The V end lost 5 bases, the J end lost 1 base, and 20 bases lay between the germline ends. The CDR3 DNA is TGTGCCAGCAGCCCTTATGACTCCGTGGGCAGGAACACCGGGGAGCTGTTTTTT. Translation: CASSPYDSVGRNTGELFF. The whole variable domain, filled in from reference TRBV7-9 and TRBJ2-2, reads DTGVSQNPRHKITKRGQNVTFRCDPISEHNRLYWYRQTLGQGPEFLTYFQNEAQLEKSRLLSDRFSAERPKGSFSTLEIQRTEQGDSAMYLCASSPYDSVGRNTGELFFGEGSRLTVL.

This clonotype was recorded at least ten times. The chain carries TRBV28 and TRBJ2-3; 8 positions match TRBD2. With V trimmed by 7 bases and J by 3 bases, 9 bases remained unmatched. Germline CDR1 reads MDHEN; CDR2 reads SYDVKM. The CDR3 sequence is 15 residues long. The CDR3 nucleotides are TGTGCCAGCACCCGGGGGGGTAGCGGGACAGATACGCAGTATTTT. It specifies CASTRGGSGTDTQYF. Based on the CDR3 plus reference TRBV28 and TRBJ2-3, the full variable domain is DVKVTQSSRYLVKRTGEKVFLECVQDMDHENMFWYRQDPGLGLRLIYFSYDVKMKEKGDIPEGYSVSREKKERFSLILESASTNQTSMYLCASTRGGSGTDTQYFGPGTRLTVL.

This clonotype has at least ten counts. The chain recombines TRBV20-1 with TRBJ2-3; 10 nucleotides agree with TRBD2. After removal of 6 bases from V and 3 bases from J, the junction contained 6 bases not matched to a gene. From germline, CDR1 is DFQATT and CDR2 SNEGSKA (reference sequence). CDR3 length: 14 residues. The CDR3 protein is CSAGASGRTDTQYF. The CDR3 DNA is TGCAGTGCGGGGGCTAGCGGGAGAACAGATACGCAGTATTTT.

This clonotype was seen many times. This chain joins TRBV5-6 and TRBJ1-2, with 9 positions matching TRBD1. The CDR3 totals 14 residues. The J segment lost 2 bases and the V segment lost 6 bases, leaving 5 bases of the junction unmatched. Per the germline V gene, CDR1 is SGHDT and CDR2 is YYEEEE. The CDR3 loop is CASIWGTGNYGYTF. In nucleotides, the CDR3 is TGTGCCAGCATCTGGGGGACAGGGAACTATGGCTACACCTTC. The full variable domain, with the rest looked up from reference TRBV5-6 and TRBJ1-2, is DAGVTQSPTHLIKTRGQQVTLRCSPKSGHDTVSWYQQALGQGPQFIFQYYEEEERQRGNFPDRFSGHQFPNYSSELNVNALLLGDSALYLCASIWGTGNYGYTFGSGTRLTVV.

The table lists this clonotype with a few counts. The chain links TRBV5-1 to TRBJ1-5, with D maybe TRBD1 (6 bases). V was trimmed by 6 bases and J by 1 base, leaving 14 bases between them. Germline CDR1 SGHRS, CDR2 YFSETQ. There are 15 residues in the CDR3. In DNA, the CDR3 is TGCGCCAGCAAGAAGGGGGGAGAGAGCAATCAGCCCCAGCATTTT. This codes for CASKKGGESNQPQHF.

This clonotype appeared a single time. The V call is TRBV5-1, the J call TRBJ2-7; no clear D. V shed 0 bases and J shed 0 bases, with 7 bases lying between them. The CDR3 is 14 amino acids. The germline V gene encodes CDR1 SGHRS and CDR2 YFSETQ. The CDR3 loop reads CASSLVGSSYEQYF. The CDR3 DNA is TGCGCCAGCAGCTTGGTGGGATCCTCCTACGAGCAGTACTTC.

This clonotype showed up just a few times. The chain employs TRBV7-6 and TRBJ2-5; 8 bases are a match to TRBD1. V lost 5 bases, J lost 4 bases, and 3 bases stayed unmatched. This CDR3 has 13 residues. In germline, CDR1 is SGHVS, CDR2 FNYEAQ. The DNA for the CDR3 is TGTGCCAGCAGCATGGACAGGGCAGAGACCCAGTACTTC. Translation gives CASSMDRAETQYF.